This T cell receptor (beta chain) is from a study of vaccination and CD4 T cells after COVID-19. Turning to the study itself: The study enrolled six male and four female convalescents, two of whom were Hispanic. Post-COVID samples had a sampling time that fell a median roughly 98 days after diagnosis (range 35 to 161).

J was trimmed by 8 bases and V by 8 bases; bases with no gene match: 6. CDR3 length equals 13 residues. Germline values: CDR1 MGHDK, CDR2 SYGVNS. Oncomine TCR Beta short-read sequencing was applied to DNA from cultured CD4+ T cells. Genomic DNA was extracted from cultured CD4+ T cells. TCRdb used MiXCR to reprocess the PCR reads, holding one entry per CDR3 protein. The top ten hold 17% of the sample, which has over 25,000 distinct CDR3 sequences, around 64% seen once. Documented treatment: roughly 10-day PBMC culture with coronavirus spike peptide pools or control peptides (ViraFEST assay). ViraFEST used peptide pools to expand antigen-specific T cells before TCR sequencing. This clonotype was detected only a few times. Its antigen remains unknown.

Sequencing was performed on CD4+ T cells from blood, cultured in vitro, taken after SARS-CoV-2 vaccination. This clonotype was sampled from a human donor who received a COVID-19 vaccine. The chain recombines TRBV25-1 with TRBJ1-2; 12 bases match TRBD1. The CDR3 protein is CASAGQGAFGYTF. The CDR3 nucleotides are TGTGCCAGCGCGGGACAGGGGGCATTCGGCTACACCTTC.